The 4 T cell receptor beta chains listed next were all sequenced from one sample in a study of response to subunit inactivated influenza vaccine. MiXCR, applied by TCRdb to the RT-PCR reads, yields one record per CDR3 protein. The repertoire has about 780,000 distinct CDR3 sequences, about 18% of them found once; the top ten carry about a tenth. The sample here was PBMCs from blood, taken more than 4 days after vaccination. Receptors originate from a man aged 45 to 65 who received an inactivated influenza vaccine.

This rearrangement joins TRBV12-3 or TRBV12-4 to TRBJ2-7; D perhaps matches TRBD1 (6 bases). The CDR3 runs 15 residues. V was shortened by 6 bases and J by 6 bases, with 21 bases between the two germline ends. CDR3 sequence: CASSPDSTRTFEQYF. In nucleotides, the CDR3 is TGTGCCAGCAGCCCGGACAGTACAAGGACTTTCGAGCAGTACTTC.

This clonotype was seen a few times. The chain uses TRBV4-3 and TRBJ1-1, with TRBD1 as a possible D gene (6 bases). V lost 4 bases to trimming and J lost 1 base, with 7 bases between them. CDR3 size: 13 residues. Germline V CDR1 and CDR2: LGHNA, YSLEER. The CDR3 reads CASSRTANTEAFF. The CDR3 DNA follows: TGCGCCAGCAGCCGGACAGCGAACACTGAAGCTTTCTTT.

The table lists this clonotype with a few counts. J is TRBJ1-6 and V is TRBV4-3, with 7 bases that match TRBD1. Trimming cost V 3 bases and J 0 bases; bases outside gene matches: 11. Germline V gene data show CDR1 as LGHNA and CDR2 as YSLEER. This CDR3 spans 19 amino acids. The CDR3 bases are TGCGCCAGCAGCCAGACAGGGTGGGCTGTAGGCTCCTATAATTCACCCCTCCACTTT. Translation gives CASSQTGWAVGSYNSPLHF.

V and J are TRBV10-3 and TRBJ2-5; TRBD1 aligns across 8 bases. This CDR3 has 18 amino acids. The germline V gene has CDR1 ENHRY and CDR2 SYGVKD. With V trimmed by 3 bases and J by 5 bases, 17 bases remained unmatched. The CDR3 nucleotides read TGTGCCATCAGTGATCGGGCGATTCAGGACAGGGTTTCGGAGACCCAGTACTTC. As protein: CAISDRAIQDRVSETQYF.